This TCR delta chain was recovered during a study of γδ T cells in repeated Plasmodium falciparum infection. Study details: Malaria-naive adults were infected with P. falciparum NF54 four times over about 600 days. Malian gammadelta TCRs were studied during no-transmission periods and across acute malaria episodes. Findings and limits, study-wide: Compared with Australian children, Malian Vdelta2-negative repertoires seemed more clonal, less diverse, less shared. Malian donors came from one small rural village, predominantly one ethnic group.

This clone occurred a few times. Antigen: not known. A far larger clone is one base from this, pointing to a likely read error. Other nucleotide sequences in the sample specify the same CDR3. The CDR3 covers 28 residues. The germline V gene encodes CDR1 TSWWSYY and CDR2 QGS. TCRdb redid clone calling on the multiplex PCR reads using CATT. The sample consists of roughly 93,000 delta-chain clones, 1.4% of them appearing once. Bulk repertoires came from Vgamma9/Vdelta2+ or Vdelta2-negative gammadelta T cells flow-sorted from PBMC. The specimen was gamma-delta T cells from blood. This sequence originates from a pool of human donors (malaria-infected and uninfected, not separated). The chain couples TRDV1 to TRDJ3; possibly TRDD3 for D (6 bases). Matching the DNA to germline supplied the J gene, which TCRdb does not give. The CDR3 nucleotides read TGTGCTCTGGGGGAACTAGTGGGACCTCTACAATCGTACTGGGATAGGCCGAAGAGCCCCTGGGACACCCGACAGATGTTTTTC. It codes for CALGELVGPLQSYWDRPKSPWDTRQMFF.